This entry features one TCR beta chain sequence. Antigen: not known. Only in-frame clones appear in the TCRdb table, and some are missing; sequencing was by immunoSEQ multiplex PCR. The table records 70,000 to 85,000 clones, 88% of them present only once. The sample comes from a study of OX40 agonist ivuxolimab in advanced cancers. Across the study: Participants could have had prior anti-PD-1, anti-PD-L1 or anti-CTLA-4 therapy, and around 40% had some. Broader study findings: Among some nonresponders, normalized T-cell clonal expansion was also low. Partial responders at 0.1-3.0 mg/kg had among the lowest clonal expansion.

The input for sequencing was CD4+ or CD8+ T cells sorted from blood, taken in a trial of the OX40 agonist ivuxolimab. This sequence was found in an adult with an advanced solid tumor such as melanoma, head and neck, liver or kidney cancer.

The CDR3: CASSQEGTSGGPTYEQYF. The CDR3 region has the DNA TGCGCCAGCAGCCAAGAGGGGACTAGCGGGGGGCCCACTTACGAGCAGTACTTC. The chain recombines TRBV4-1 with TRBJ2-7; TRBD2 aligns across 15 bases. This CDR3 is built from 18 residues. The V segment lost 0 bases and the J segment 4 bases; nucleotides outside the gene matches: 7. CDR1 is MGHRA, CDR2 YSYEKL, per germline.